The clone carrying this TCR beta chain was seen a few times. The target antigen is unknown. This CDR3 has 12 amino acids. The ends were cut back, 3 bases at V and 8 bases at J, with 10 bases in the middle. CDR1 and CDR2 (germline): MDHEN, SYDVKM. The sequenced template was cDNA made from the entire isolated RNA. Naive, central memory and regulatory T cell samples came to a mean of approximately 3.3 million reads. Clones were sequenced by immunoSEQ multiplex PCR, and TCRdb holds only the in-frame ones, with some missing. The sample has approximately 330,000 clones, roughly 11% seen once. The entry originates in a study of beta chain features in type 1 diabetes. Study overall: Comparable age, gender and cell yields were observed in patients relative to healthy donors. Regarding the study as a whole: More deletions and fewer insertions at VDJ junctions were found in patients with type 1 diabetes. Possible PCR preference for shorter templates applied equally to patients and controls.

Sequencing input: naive CD4+ T cells from blood. The chain is built from TRBV28 and TRBJ1-2, with D unclear. The receptor comes from a woman aged 25 to 39 in good health. The DNA for the CDR3 is TGTGCCAGCAGTTTTTCAGGTGCGGGCTACACCTTC. Translation: CASSFSGAGYTF.